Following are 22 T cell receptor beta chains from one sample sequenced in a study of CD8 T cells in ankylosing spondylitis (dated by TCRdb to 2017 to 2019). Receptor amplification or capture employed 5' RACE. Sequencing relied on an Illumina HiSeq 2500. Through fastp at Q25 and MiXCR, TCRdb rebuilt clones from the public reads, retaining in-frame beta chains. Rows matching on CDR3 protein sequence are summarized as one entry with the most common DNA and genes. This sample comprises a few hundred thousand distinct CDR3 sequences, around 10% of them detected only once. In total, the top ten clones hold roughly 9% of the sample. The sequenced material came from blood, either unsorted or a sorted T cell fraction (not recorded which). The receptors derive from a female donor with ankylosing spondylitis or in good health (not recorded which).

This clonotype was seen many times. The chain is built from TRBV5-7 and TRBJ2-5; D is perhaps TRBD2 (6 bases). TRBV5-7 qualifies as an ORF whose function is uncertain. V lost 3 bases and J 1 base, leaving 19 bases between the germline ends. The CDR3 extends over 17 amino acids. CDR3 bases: TGTGCCAGCAGCTGCCTATACCGGGAGTTCTTCCAAGAGACCCAGTACTTC. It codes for CASSCLYREFFQETQYF.

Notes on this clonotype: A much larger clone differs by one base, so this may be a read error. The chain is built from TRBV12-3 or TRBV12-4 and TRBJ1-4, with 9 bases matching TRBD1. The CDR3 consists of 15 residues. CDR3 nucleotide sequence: TGTGCCAGCAGTTTAAGGACAGGGGAAAATGAGAAACTGTCTTTT. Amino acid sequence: CASSLRTGENEKLSF.

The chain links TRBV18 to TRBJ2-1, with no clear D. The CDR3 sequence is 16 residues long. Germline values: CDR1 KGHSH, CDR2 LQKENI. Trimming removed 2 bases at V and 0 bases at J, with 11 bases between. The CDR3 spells CASSPVVASSYNEQFF. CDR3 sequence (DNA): TGTGCCAGCTCACCAGTCGTCGCGAGCTCCTACAATGAGCAGTTCTTC.

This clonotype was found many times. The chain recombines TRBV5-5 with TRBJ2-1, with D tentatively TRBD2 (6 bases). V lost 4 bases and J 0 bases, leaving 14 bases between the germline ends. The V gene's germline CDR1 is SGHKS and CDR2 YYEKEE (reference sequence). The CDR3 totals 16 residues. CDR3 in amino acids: CASSPLAESSYNEQFF. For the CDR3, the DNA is TGTGCCAGCAGCCCTTTAGCGGAAAGCTCCTACAATGAGCAGTTCTTC.

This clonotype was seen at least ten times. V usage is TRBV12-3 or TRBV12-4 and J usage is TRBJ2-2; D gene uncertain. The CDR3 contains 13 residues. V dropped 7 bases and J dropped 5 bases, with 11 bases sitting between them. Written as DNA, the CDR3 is TGTGCCAGCACCCTGATGGCAACCGGGGAGCTGTTTTTT. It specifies CASTLMATGELFF.

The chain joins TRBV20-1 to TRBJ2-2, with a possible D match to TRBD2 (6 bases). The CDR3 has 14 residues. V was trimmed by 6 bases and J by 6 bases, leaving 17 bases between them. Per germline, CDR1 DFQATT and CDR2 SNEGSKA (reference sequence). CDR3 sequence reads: CSARLERGAGELFF. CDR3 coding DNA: TGCAGTGCCAGACTAGAGAGGGGCGCCGGGGAGCTGTTTTTT.

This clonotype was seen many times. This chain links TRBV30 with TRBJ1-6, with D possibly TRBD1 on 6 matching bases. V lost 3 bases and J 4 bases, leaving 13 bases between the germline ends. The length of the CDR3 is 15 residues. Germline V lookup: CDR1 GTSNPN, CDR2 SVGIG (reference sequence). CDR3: CAWRARTAYNSPLHF. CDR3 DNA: TGTGCCTGGAGGGCGAGGACAGCTTATAATTCACCCCTCCACTTT.

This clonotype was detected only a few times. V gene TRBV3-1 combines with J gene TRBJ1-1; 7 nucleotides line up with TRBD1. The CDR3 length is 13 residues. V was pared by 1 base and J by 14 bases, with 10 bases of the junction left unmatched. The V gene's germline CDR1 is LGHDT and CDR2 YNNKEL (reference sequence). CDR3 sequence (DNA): TGTGCCAGCAGCCAAGCTGATGCAGGGGGTCTATTCTTT. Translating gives CASSQADAGGLFF.

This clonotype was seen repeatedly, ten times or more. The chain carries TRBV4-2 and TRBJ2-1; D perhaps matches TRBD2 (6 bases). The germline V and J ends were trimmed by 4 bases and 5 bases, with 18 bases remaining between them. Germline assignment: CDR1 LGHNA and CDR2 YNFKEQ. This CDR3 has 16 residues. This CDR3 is CASSLWDSEAHNEQFF. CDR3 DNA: TGTGCCAGCAGCCTTTGGGACTCCGAGGCGCACAATGAGCAGTTCTTC.

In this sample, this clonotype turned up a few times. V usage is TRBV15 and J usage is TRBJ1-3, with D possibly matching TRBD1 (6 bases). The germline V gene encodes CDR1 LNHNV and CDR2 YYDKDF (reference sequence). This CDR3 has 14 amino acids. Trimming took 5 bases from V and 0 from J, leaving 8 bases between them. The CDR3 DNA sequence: TGTGCCACCAGCCCAGGGGTCTCTGGAAACACCATATATTTT. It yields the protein CATSPGVSGNTIYF.

CDR3 amino acids: CSARGAGDAYEQYF. Written as DNA, the CDR3 is TGCAGTGCTAGGGGCGCGGGAGACGCCTACGAGCAGTACTTC. The chain carries TRBV20-1 and TRBJ2-7, with TRBD2 matching 7 bases. The V gene end was trimmed by 3 bases and the J gene end by 2 bases; junction bases not matched to a gene: 7. Germline V gives CDR1 DFQATT, CDR2 SNEGSKA (reference sequence). The CDR3 is 14 amino acids.

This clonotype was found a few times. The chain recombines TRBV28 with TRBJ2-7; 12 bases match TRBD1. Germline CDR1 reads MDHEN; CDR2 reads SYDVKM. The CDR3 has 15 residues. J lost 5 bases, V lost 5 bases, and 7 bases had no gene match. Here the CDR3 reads CASSPPGQGANEQYF. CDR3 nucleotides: TGTGCCAGCAGTCCACCGGGACAGGGGGCTAACGAGCAGTACTTC.

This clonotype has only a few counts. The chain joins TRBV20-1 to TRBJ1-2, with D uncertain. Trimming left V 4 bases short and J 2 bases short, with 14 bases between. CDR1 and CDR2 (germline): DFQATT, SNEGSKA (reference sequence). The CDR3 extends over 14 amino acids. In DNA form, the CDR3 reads TGCAGTGCTAAGAGGGAAGGATGGAACTATGGCTACACCTTC. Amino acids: CSAKREGWNYGYTF.

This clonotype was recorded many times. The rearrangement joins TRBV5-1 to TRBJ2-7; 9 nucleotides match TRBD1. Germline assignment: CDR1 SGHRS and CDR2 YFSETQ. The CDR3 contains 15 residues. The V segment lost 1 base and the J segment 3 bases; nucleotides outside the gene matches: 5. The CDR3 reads CASSLTGTGIYEQYF. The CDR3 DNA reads TGCGCCAGCAGCTTGACCGGGACAGGGATCTACGAGCAGTACTTC.

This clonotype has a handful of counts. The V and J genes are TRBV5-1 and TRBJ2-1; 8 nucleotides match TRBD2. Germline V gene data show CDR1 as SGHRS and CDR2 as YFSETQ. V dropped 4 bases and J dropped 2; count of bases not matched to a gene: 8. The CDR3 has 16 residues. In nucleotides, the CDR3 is TGCGCCAGCAGCCCGACAGCGGGAGATCCCTACAATGAGCAGTTCTTC. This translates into CASSPTAGDPYNEQFF.

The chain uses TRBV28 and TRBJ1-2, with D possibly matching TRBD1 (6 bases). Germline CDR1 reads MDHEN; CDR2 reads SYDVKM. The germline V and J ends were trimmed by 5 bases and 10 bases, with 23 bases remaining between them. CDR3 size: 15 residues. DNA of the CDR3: TGTGCCAGCAGTGCTCCTTTAGGGGGTAGTATGGACTACACCTTC. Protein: CASSAPLGGSMDYTF.

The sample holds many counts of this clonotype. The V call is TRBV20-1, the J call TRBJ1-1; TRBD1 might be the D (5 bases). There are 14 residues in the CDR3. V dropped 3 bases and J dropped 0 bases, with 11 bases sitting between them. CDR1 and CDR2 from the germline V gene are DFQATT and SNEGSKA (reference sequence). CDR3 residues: CSARNGGLNTEAFF. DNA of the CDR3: TGCAGTGCTAGGAATGGGGGATTGAACACTGAAGCTTTCTTT.

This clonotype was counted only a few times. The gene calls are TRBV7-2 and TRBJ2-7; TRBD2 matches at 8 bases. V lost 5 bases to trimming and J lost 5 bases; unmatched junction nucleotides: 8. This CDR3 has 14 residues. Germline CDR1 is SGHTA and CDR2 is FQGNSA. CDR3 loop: CASSPAGAIHEQYF. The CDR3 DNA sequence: TGTGCCAGCAGCCCAGCGGGAGCCATCCACGAGCAGTACTTC.

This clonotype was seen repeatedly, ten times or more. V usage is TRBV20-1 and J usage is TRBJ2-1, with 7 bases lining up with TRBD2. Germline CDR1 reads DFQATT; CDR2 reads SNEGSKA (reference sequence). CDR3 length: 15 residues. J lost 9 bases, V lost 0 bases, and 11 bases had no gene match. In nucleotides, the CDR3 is TGCAGTGCTAGAGATTCTCGCGGGAGTTTGGGTGAGCAGTTCTTC. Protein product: CSARDSRGSLGEQFF.

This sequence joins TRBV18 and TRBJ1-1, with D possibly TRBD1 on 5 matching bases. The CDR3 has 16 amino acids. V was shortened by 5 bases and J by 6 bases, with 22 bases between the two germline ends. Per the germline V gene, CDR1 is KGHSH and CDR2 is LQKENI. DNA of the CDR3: TGTGCCAGCTCATCACGCGCACCCGGGACCGATCCTGAAGCTTTCTTT. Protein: CASSSRAPGTDPEAFF.

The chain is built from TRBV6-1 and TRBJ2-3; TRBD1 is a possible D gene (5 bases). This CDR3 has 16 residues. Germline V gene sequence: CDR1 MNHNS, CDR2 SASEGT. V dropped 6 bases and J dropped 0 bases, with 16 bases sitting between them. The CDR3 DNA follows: TGTGCCAGCAGCGCCTCAAGGGGTGCTAGCACAGATACGCAGTATTTT. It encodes CASSASRGASTDTQYF.

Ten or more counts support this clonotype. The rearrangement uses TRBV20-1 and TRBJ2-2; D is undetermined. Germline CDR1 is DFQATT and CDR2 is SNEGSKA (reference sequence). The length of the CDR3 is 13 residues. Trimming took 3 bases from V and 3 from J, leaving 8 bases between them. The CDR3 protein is CSARVTHTGELFF. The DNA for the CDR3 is TGCAGTGCTAGGGTCACACACACCGGGGAGCTGTTTTTT.